This T cell receptor (beta chain) was captured in a study of T cells after yellow fever vaccination. Study as a whole: The authors prepared low-cell-number fractions using SMART-Seq v4 Ultra Low Input. Notes on the study in general: The secondary response was weaker but peaked faster, day 5 versus 15. Among primary-vaccination clones, most reappeared after the booster, at around 97% for CD4 and 88% for CD8.

This clonotype was found many times. What it binds is unknown. TCRdb called the 5' RACE reads again in MiXCR, with one record for every CDR3 protein. The sample shows about 300,000 distinct CDR3 sequences, around 7.3% of them seen only once. The TCR comes from a man between 18 and 35 years old who received the YFV17D yellow fever vaccine. The input for sequencing was PBMCs, taken more than 35 days after the first yellow fever vaccination.

CDR3 sequence reads: CASSRPGAVYNEQFF. Here the CDR3 DNA reads TGTGCCAGCAGCCGCCCGGGGGCCGTGTACAATGAGCAGTTCTTC. The chain carries TRBV5-5 and TRBJ2-1; the D gene could be TRBD1 or TRBD2 (6 bases each). Germline lookup yields CDR1 SGHKS and CDR2 YYEKEE (reference sequence). Trimming took off 4 bases at V and 4 bases at J, with 15 bases between the two ends. The CDR3 runs to 15 residues.